The T cell receptor beta chain under discussion was sequenced for a study of post-analysis software for immune sequencing data. The overall study: Multiple sclerosis in the patients followed relapsing-remitting, secondary progressive and progressive-relapsing courses. Regarding the study as a whole: Significantly lower normalized Chao1 diversity was found in patients with multiple sclerosis relative to controls. Batch-matched samples strongly co-clustered by F measure. Patients carried five TRBV segments more frequently than controls did, and TRBV5-6, TRBV5-1 and TRBV20-1 were among them.

V lost 5 bases and J 7 bases, leaving 14 bases between the germline ends. The germline V gene has CDR1 MNHEY and CDR2 SVGAGI. The CDR3 is made up of 13 amino acids. This clonotype was recorded a few times. What it binds is unknown. Researchers reported that TCR beta cDNA libraries carried unique molecular identifiers. The authors obtained 400,000 to 600,000 cDNA molecules from approximately 1 to 10 million T cells. TCRdb re-called the PCR reads with MiXCR, one entry per CDR3 protein. Of approximately 630,000 distinct CDR3 sequences in the sample, around 64% were seen once. This TCR derives from a girl aged 2 to 9 with multiple sclerosis. The sequencing sample was made of blood. This chain links TRBV6-5 with TRBJ2-5, with D hard to call. The CDR3: CASSPRQDGTQYF. CDR3 coding DNA: TGTGCCAGCAGTCCCCGACAAGACGGGACCCAGTACTTC.